This T cell receptor (beta chain) was recorded in a study of T cells in tuberculosis. Across the whole study: In South Africa, adults with active tuberculosis were compared with IGRA-negative and latently infected IGRA-positive adolescents.

Study-wide results and limits: Smaller distances to GMM-specific TCRs suggested their expansion in active tuberculosis. Smaller alpha distances in active tuberculosis partly reflected shorter CDR3-alpha lengths.

Each clinical donor contributed on average about 96,000 T cells from unsorted cryopreserved PBMC. A note on this clone: Its antigen is unidentified.

Germline loops: CDR1 MNHEY, CDR2 SMNVEV (reference sequence). Deletions cut 6 bases from V and 2 bases from J, with 14 bases between. The CDR3 has 14 amino acids. Sequenced by immunoSEQ multiplex PCR; TCRdb stores in-frame clones only, minus some. The top ten clones hold over 4.5% of a sample with approximately 28,000 clones, over 90% of them seen once. The sequence was obtained from a donor aged 10-30 years with latent tuberculosis or without tuberculosis infection. V gene TRBV27 combines with J gene TRBJ2-7; maybe TRBD2 (5 bases). The specimen sequenced was PBMCs. The CDR3 is CASSPTSLPYEQYF. The DNA of the CDR3 is TGTGCCAGCAGCCCTACTAGTCTCCCCTACGAGCAGTACTTC.